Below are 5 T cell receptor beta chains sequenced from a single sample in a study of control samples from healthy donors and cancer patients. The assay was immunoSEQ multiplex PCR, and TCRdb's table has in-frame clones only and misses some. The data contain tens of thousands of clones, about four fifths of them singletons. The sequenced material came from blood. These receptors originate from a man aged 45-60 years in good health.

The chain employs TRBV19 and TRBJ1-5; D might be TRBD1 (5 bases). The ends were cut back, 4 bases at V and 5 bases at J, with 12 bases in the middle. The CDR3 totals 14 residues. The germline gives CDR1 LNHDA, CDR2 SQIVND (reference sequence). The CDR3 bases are TGTGCCAGTAGTACAACTGGGGGGGATCAGCCCCAGCATTTT. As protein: CASSTTGGDQPQHF. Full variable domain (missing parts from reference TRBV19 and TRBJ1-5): DGGITQSPKYLFRKEGQNVTLSCEQNLNHDAMYWYRQDPGQGLRLIYYSQIVNDFQKGDIAEGYSVSREKKESFPLTVTSAQKNPTAFYLCASSTTGGDQPQHFGDGTRLSIL.

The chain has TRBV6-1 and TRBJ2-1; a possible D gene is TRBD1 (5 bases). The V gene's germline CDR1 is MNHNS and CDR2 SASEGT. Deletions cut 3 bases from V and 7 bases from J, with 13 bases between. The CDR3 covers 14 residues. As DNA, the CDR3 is TGTGCCAGCAGTGACAGGGCCATTAAAAATGAGCAGTTCTTC. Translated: CASSDRAIKNEQFF.

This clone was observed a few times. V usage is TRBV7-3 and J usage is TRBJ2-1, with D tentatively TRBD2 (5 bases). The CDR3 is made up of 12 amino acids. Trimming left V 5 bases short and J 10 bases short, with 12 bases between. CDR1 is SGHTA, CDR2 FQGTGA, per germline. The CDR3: CASSLQAGEQFF. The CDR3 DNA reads TGTGCCAGCAGCCTGCAGGCGGGCGAGCAGTTCTTC.

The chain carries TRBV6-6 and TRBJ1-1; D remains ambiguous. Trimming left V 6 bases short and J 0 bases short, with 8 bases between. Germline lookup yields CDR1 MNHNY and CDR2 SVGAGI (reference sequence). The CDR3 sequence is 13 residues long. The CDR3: CASSGSVNTEAFF. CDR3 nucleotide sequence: TGTGCCAGCAGCGGTTCAGTGAACACTGAAGCTTTCTTT.

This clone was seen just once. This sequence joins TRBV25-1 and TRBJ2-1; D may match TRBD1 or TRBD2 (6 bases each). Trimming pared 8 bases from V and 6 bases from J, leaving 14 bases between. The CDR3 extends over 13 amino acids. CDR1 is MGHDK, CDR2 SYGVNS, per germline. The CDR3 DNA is TGTGCCAGCGCTCTTGGGGGGCTCAATGAGCAGTTCTTC. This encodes CASALGGLNEQFF.